This T cell receptor beta chain was observed in a study of blood T cell repertoires in COVID-19. The germline CDR1 and CDR2 sequences are SNHLY and FYNNEI. The CDR3 has 14 residues. Unmatched junction bases numbered 4, after V lost 7 bases and J lost 4 bases. TCRdb's table, derived via immunoSEQ multiplex PCR, lists solely in-frame clones and lacks some. The repertoire holds approximately 260,000 clones, with roughly four fifths as singletons. Material: peripheral blood. The clonotype comes from a woman aged 80 or older with acute or convalescent COVID-19. J is TRBJ2-3 and V is TRBV2, with TRBD2 identical over 11 bases. The CDR3 spells CASMISGGADTQYF. DNA for the CDR3: TGTGCCAGCATGATTAGCGGGGGGGCAGATACGCAGTATTTT.